This TCR beta chain was found in a study of cytomegalovirus exposure and HLA in healthy donors. Whole-study results and caveats: Certain sequence variants were highly shared and formed a cluster, and this cluster was likely a sequencing artifact. The sole available immune exposure information was CMV serostatus.

PCR employed 60 Vbeta and 13 Jbeta primers. Only in-frame clones appear in the TCRdb table, and some are missing; sequencing was by immunoSEQ multiplex PCR. The sample contains about 160,000 clones, 77% of which appear only once. At the time of sampling, donors were nominally healthy, though unrecorded immune exposures were likely. This clone was counted once. Antigen specificity is unknown. Sequencing was carried out using PBMCs. This TCR came from a woman aged 40-49 years in good health and CMV-seropositive.

The CDR3, as DNA: TGTGCCAGCAGCATCTCAGGGGGCGCAGGCTACGAGCAGTACTTC. Translating it yields CASSISGGAGYEQYF. The chain carries TRBV9 and TRBJ2-7; TRBD1 matches at 8 bases. Unmatched junction bases numbered 9, after V lost 4 bases and J lost 3 bases. Germline V gene lookup returns CDR1 SGDLS and CDR2 YYNGEE. The CDR3 runs to 15 residues.